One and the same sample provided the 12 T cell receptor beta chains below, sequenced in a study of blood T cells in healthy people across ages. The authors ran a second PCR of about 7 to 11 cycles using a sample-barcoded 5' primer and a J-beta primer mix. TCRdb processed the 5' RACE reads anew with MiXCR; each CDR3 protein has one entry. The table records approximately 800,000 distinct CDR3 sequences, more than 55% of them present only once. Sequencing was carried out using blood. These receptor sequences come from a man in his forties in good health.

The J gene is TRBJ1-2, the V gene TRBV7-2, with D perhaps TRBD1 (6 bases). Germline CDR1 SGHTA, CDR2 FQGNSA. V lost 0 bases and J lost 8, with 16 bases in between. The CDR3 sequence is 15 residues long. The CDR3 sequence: CASSLAGQTTTGYTF. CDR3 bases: TGTGCCAGCAGCTTAGCAGGACAGACTACTACAGGCTACACCTTC.

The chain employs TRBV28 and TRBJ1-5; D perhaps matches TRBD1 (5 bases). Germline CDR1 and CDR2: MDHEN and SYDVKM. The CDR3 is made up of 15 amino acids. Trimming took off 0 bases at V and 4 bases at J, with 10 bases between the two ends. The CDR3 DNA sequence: TGTGCCAGCAGTTTATGGGGACGGAAGAATCAGCCCCAGCATTTT. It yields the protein CASSLWGRKNQPQHF.

This CDR3 is CASSSLHGGTQYF. The CDR3 region has the DNA TGTGCCAGCAGTTCCCTTCACGGGGGGACCCAGTACTTC. This chain joins TRBV27 and TRBJ2-5; possibly TRBD2 for D (6 bases). CDR3 length equals 13 residues. Germline-derived CDR1 and CDR2 are MNHEY and SMNVEV (reference sequence). With 4 bases removed from V and 7 bases from J, the gap between germline ends came to 13 bases.

The CDR3 DNA is TGTGCTAGTGGTTTGGCCACGATAAGGGTCGCGTTCTTC. It specifies CASGLATIRVAFF. The V and J genes are TRBV12-5 and TRBJ2-1; D call uncertain. V shed 1 base and J shed 15 bases, with 16 bases lying between them. This CDR3 is 13 amino acids long. Germline V gene lookup returns CDR1 LGHNT and CDR2 FRNRAP.

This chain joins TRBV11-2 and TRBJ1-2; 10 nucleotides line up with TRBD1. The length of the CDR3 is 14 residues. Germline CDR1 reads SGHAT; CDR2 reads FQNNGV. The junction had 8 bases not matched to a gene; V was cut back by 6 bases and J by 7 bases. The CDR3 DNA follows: TGTGCCAGCAGTGCTGGGACAGGGGAGGGTGGCTACACCTTC. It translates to CASSAGTGEGGYTF.

The CDR3 DNA follows: TGTGCCAGCAGCTTAGTAGGGTATCAGCCCCAGCATTTT. It specifies CASSLVGYQPQHF. The V and J genes are TRBV5-5 and TRBJ1-5; no firm D call. CDR1 is SGHKS, CDR2 YYEKEE, per germline (reference sequence). The CDR3 length is 13 residues. The germline V and J ends were trimmed by 2 bases and 5 bases, with 8 bases remaining between them.

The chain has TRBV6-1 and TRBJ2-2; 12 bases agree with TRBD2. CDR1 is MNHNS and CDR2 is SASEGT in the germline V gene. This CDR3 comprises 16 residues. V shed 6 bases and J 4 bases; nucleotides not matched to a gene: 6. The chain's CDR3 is CASRRTSGTGTGELFF. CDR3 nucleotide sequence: TGTGCCAGCAGAAGGACTAGCGGGACGGGCACCGGGGAGCTGTTTTTT.

Here the CDR3 DNA reads TGTGCCAGCAGTTTAGGTACGGGACAGGAGCCCCCTCTCCTGTACTACGAGCAGTACTTC. This gives the protein CASSLGTGQEPPLLYYEQYF. This sequence joins TRBV28 and TRBJ2-4; 8 nucleotides align to TRBD1. TRBJ2-7 explains the end of the DNA better; the J call may be wrong. Per germline, CDR1 MDHEN and CDR2 SYDVKM. The CDR3 sequence is 20 residues long.

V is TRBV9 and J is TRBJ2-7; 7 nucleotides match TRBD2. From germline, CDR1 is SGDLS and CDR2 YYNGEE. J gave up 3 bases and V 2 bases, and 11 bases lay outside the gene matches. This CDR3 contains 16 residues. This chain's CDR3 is CASSVHAGTGGYEQYF. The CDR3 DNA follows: TGTGCCAGCAGCGTCCATGCCGGGACGGGGGGCTACGAGCAGTACTTC. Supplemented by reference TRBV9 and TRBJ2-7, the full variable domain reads DSGVTQTPKHLITATGQRVTLRCSPRSGDLSVYWYQQSLDQGLQFLIQYYNGEERAKGNILERFSAQQFPDLHSELNLSSLELGDSALYFCASSVHAGTGGYEQYFGPGTRLTVT.

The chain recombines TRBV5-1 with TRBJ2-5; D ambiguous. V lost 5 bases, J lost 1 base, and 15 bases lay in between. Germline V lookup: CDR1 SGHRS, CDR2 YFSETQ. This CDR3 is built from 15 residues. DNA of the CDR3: TGCGCCAGCAGTCCAAATGTACAGAGCCAAGAGACCCAGTACTTC. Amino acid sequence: CASSPNVQSQETQYF. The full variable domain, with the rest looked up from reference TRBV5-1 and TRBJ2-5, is KAGVTQTPRYLIKTRGQQVTLSCSPISGHRSVSWYQQTPGQGLQFLFEYFSETQRNKGNFPGRFSGRQFSNSRSEMNVSTLELGDSALYLCASSPNVQSQETQYFGPGTRLLVL.

The CDR3 here is CASVEGQAPYEQYF. CDR3 nucleotides: TGTGCCAGCGTCGAGGGACAGGCCCCCTACGAGCAGTACTTC. This chain links TRBV6-2 or TRBV6-3 with TRBJ2-5; 8 bases are a match to TRBD1. The J call is doubtful: the DNA matches TRBJ2-7 better. Germline values: CDR1 MNHEY, CDR2 SVGEGT. The CDR3 is made up of 14 amino acids.

CDR3 sequence reads: CSAGTGSMIGYTF. As DNA, the CDR3 is TGCAGTGCCGGGACAGGTTCGATGATCGGCTACACCTTC. This chain uses TRBV20-1 with TRBJ1-2; 8 bases line up with TRBD1. The CDR3 is 13 residues long. V lost 6 bases, J lost 8 bases, and 11 bases stayed unmatched. CDR1 is DFQATT, CDR2 SNEGSKA, per germline (reference sequence).